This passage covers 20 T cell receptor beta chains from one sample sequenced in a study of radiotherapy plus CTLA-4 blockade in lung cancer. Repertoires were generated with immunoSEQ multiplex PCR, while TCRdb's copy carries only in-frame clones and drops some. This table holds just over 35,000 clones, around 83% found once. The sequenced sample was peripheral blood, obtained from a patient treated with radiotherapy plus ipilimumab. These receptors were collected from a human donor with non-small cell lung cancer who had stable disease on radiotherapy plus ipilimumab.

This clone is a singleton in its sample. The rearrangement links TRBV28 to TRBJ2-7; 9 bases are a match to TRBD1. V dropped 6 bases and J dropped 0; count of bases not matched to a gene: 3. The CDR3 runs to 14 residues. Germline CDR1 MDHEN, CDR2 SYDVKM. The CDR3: CASRQGARSYEQYF. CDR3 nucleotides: TGTGCCAGCAGACAGGGGGCCCGCTCCTACGAGCAGTACTTC.

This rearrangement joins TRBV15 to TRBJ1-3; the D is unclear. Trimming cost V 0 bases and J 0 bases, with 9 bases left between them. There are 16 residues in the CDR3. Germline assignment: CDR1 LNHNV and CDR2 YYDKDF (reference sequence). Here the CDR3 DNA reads TGTGCCACCAGCAGAGACAGTGTCGACTCTGGAAACACCATATATTTT. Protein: CATSRDSVDSGNTIYF.

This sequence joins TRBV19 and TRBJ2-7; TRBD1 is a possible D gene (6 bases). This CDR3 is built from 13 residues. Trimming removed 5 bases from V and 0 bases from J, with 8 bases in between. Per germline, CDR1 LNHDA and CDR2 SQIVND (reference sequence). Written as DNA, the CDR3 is TGTGCCAGTAGTTGGACAGCCTCCTACGAGCAGTACTTC. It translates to CASSWTASYEQYF.

DNA of the CDR3: TGTGCCAGCAGCTTAGCTCCCCGAACTAGAGGACTAGAGACCCAGTACTTC. As protein: CASSLAPRTRGLETQYF. This sequence joins TRBV7-2 and TRBJ2-5, with a weak D call TRBD2 (5 bases). Trimming left V 0 bases short and J 4 bases short, with 18 bases between. Looked up from germline, CDR1 is SGHTA and CDR2 is FQGNSA. The CDR3 sequence is 17 residues long.

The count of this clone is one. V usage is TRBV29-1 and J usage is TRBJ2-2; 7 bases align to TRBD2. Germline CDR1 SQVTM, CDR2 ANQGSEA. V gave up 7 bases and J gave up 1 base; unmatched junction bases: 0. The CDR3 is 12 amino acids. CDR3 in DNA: TGCAGCGGGGGGGGGAACACCGGGGAGCTGTTTTTT. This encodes CSGGGNTGELFF.

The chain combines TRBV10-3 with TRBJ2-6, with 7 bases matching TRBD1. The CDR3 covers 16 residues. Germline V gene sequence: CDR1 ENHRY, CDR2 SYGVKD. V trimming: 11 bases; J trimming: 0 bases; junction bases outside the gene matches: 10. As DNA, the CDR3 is TGTGCCTCCTGGACAGGTCCGCCCTCTGGGGCCAACGTCCTGACTTTC. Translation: CASWTGPPSGANVLTF.

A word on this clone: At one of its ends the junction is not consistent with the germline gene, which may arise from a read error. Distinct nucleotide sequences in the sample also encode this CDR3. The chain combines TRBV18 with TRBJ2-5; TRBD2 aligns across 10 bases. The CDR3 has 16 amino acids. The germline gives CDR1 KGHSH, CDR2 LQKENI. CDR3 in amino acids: CASSPGLAALQETQYF. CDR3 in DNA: TGCGCCAGCTCGCCCGGACTAGCGGCGCTTCAAGAGACCCAGTACTTC.

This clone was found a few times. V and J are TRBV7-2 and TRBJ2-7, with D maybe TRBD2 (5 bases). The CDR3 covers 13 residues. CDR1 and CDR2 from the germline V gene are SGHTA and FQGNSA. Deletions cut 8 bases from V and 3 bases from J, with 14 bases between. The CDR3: CASREGLSYEQYF. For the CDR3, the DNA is TGTGCCAGCCGCGAGGGTCTCAGCTACGAGCAGTACTTC.

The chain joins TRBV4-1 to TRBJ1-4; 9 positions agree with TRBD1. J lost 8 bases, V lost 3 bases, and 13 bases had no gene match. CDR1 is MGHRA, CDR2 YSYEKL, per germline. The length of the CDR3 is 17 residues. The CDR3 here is CASSHVPGQGLEEKLFF. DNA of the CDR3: TGCGCCAGCAGCCATGTACCCGGACAGGGGTTGGAGGAAAAACTGTTTTTT.

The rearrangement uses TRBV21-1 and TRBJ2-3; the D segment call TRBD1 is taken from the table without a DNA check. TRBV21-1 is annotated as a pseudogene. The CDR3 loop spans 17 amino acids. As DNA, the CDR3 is TGTGCCAGCAGCAAATACAATTGGGACAGTTGTTCAGATACGCAGTATTTT. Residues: CASSKYNWDSCSDTQYF.

In DNA, the CDR3 is TGTGCCAGCTCACCAGGGACTAGCGGAGACCCTGCCAACGAGCAGTACTTC. This translates into CASSPGTSGDPANEQYF. The rearrangement uses TRBV18 and TRBJ2-5, with 11 bases aligning to TRBD2. TRBJ2-7 matches the DNA end more closely, so the J call is doubtful. Germline-derived CDR1 and CDR2 are KGHSH and LQKENI. The CDR3 loop spans 17 amino acids.

Here the CDR3 DNA reads TGTGCCTGGAGTGCTACAGGGGGAGACACTGAAGCTTTCTTT. It encodes CAWSATGGDTEAFF. The gene calls are TRBV30 and TRBJ1-1; TRBD1 agrees at 8 bases. J was trimmed by 3 bases and V by 1 base; bases with no gene match: 4. The V gene's germline CDR1 is GTSNPN and CDR2 SVGIG (reference sequence). The CDR3 runs to 14 residues.

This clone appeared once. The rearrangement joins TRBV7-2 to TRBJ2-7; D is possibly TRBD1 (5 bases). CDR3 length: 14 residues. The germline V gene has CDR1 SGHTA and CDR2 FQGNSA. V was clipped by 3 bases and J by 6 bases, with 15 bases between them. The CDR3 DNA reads TGTGCCAGCAGCTTGTCATCCCAGGGTGGCGAGCAGTACTTC. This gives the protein CASSLSSQGGEQYF.

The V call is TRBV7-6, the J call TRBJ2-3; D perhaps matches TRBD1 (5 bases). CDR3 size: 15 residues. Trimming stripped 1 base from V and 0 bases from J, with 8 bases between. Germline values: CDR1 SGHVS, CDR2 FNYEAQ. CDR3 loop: CASSLGQLSTDTQYF. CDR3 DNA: TGTGCCAGCAGCTTAGGACAGTTAAGCACAGATACGCAGTATTTT.

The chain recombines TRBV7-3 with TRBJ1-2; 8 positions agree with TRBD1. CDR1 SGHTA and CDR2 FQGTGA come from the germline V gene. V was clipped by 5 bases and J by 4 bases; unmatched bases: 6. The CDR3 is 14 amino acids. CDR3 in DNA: TGTGCCAGCAGCCCCGACAGGGGTCCCTATGGCTACACCTTC. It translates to CASSPDRGPYGYTF.

The CDR3 loop is CASSRDGSAEEQYF. The CDR3 nucleotides read TGTGCCAGCAGCCGAGACGGGAGTGCCGAGGAGCAGTACTTC. The chain joins TRBV5-4 to TRBJ2-7; maybe TRBD2 (6 bases). Trimming cost V 4 bases and J 7 bases, with 18 bases left between them. The CDR3 is 14 residues long. Germline V gives CDR1 SGHNT, CDR2 YYREEE (reference sequence).

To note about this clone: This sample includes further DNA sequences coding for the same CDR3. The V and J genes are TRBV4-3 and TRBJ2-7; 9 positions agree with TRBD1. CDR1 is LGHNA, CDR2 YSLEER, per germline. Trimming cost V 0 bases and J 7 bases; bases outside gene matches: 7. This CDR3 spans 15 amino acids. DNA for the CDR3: TGCGCCAGCAGCCAAGAAGGGACAGGGTACTATGAGCAGTACTTC. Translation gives CASSQEGTGYYEQYF.

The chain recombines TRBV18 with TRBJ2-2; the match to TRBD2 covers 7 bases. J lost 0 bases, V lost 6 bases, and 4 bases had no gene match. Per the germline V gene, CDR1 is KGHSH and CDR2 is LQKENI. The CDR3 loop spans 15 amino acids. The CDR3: CASSRGSANTGELFF. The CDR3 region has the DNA TGTGCCAGCTCGCGCGGGAGCGCGAACACCGGGGAGCTGTTTTTT. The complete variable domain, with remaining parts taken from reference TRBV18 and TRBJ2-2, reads NAGVMQNPRHLVRRRGQEARLRCSPMKGHSHVYWYRQLPEEGLKFMVYLQKENIIDESGMPKERFSAEFPKEGPSILRIQQVVRGDSAAYFCASSRGSANTGELFFGEGSRLTVL.

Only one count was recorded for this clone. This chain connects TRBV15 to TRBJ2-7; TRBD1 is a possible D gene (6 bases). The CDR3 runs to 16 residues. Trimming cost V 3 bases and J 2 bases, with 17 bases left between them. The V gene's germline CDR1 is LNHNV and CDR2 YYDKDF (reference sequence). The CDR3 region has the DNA TGTGCCACCAGCAGCCGTATACAGGGCGGCGCCTACGAGCAGTACTTC. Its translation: CATSSRIQGGAYEQYF.

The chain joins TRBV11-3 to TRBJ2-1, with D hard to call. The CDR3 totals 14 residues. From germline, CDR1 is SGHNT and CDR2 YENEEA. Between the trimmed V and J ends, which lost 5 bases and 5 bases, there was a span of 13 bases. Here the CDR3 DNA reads TGTGCCAGCAGCCCACTGGGCGATGACAATGAGCAGTTCTTC. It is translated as CASSPLGDDNEQFF. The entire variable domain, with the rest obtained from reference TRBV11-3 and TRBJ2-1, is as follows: EAGVVQSPRYKIIEKKQPVAFWCNPISGHNTLYWYLQNLGQGPELLIRYENEEAVDDSQLPKDRFSAERLKGVDSTLKIQPAELGDSAVYLCASSPLGDDNEQFFGPGTRLTVL.